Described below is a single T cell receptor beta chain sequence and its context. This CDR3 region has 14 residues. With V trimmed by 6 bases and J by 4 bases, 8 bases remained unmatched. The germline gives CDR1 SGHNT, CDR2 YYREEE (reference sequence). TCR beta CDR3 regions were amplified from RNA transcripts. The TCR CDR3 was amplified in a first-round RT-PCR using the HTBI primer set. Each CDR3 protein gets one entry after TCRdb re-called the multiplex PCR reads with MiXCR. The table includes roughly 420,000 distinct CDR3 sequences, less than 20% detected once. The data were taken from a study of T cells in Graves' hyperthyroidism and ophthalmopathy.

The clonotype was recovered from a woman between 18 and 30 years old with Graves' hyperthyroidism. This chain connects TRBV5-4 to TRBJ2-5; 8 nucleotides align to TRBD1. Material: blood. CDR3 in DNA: TGTGCCAGCAACATCCCAGGGGGCTTAGAGACCCAGTACTTC. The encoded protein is CASNIPGGLETQYF.